The 30 T cell receptor beta chains reported below all come from one sample, sequenced in a study of blood T cell repertoires in COVID-19. The table came from immunoSEQ multiplex PCR; TCRdb's copy has only in-frame clones and leaves some out. In the table there are over 300,000 clones, 85% to 90% of which are singletons. The sequencing sample was made of PBMCs or T cells enriched from blood (not recorded which). These TCRs come from a woman aged 18-35 years who had recovered from COVID-19.

This chain's CDR3 is CASSLTAGAPLGANVLTF. DNA of the CDR3: TGTGCCAGCAGTTTAACGGCAGGGGCTCCTCTGGGGGCCAACGTCCTGACTTTC. V is TRBV27 and J is TRBJ2-6; D perhaps matches TRBD1 (6 bases). CDR3 size: 18 residues. V shed 2 bases and J shed 4 bases, with 18 bases lying between them. Germline lookup yields CDR1 MNHEY and CDR2 SMNVEV (reference sequence).

CDR3 sequence (DNA): TGTGCCAGCAGCCGAGGGGGCGACGCTGGTGGCTACACCTTC. It yields the protein CASSRGGDAGGYTF. The chain employs TRBV7-9 and TRBJ1-2; 7 nucleotides match TRBD1. CDR3 length equals 14 residues. Unmatched junction bases numbered 10, after V lost 5 bases and J lost 7 bases. The V gene's germline CDR1 is SEHNR and CDR2 FQNEAQ (reference sequence).

This rearrangement joins TRBV30 to TRBJ1-2, with 9 positions matching TRBD1. The CDR3 is 15 amino acids. J gave up 13 bases and V 4 bases, and 19 bases lay outside the gene matches. In germline, CDR1 is GTSNPN, CDR2 SVGIG (reference sequence). The CDR3 reads CAWTFGTGWDDGRTF. CDR3 bases: TGTGCCTGGACCTTCGGGACAGGGTGGGACGATGGACGCACCTTC.

Concerning this clone: The junction departs from the called germline gene at one end, perhaps through a read error. V usage is TRBV7-7 and J usage is TRBJ1-4, with 8 positions matching TRBD1. Germline V gene sequence: CDR1 SSHAT, CDR2 FNYEAQ (reference sequence). This CDR3 region has 16 residues. The CDR3 spells CASSLVGDRTLEKLFF. CDR3 coding DNA: TGTGCTAGCAGCCTAGTAGGGGACAGGACCCTAGAAAAACTGTTTTTT.

This clone was detected once. The rearrangement uses TRBV7-3 and TRBJ2-5; the D gene is possibly TRBD1 (5 bases). Trimming took off 5 bases at V and 5 bases at J, with 12 bases between the two ends. CDR3 length equals 13 residues. Germline values: CDR1 SGHTA, CDR2 FQGTGA. The CDR3 bases are TGTGCCAGCAGCGTAGGGGCCGGGGAGACCCAGTACTTC. It encodes CASSVGAGETQYF. Variable domain in full (rest from reference TRBV7-3 and TRBJ2-5): GAGVSQTPSNKVTEKGKYVELRCDPISGHTALYWYRQSLGQGPEFLIYFQGTGAADDSGLPNDRFFAVRPEGSVSTLKIQRTERGDSAVYLCASSVGAGETQYFGPGTRLLVL.

The chain carries TRBV7-8 and TRBJ1-1, with D possibly being TRBD1 (6 bases). Germline V gene lookup returns CDR1 SGHVS and CDR2 FQNEAQ. The V end was cut by 5 bases, the J end by 4 bases, with 11 bases between. This CDR3 comprises 13 residues. The CDR3 DNA reads TGTGCCAGCAGCGGGCTAGGGGGCACTGAAGCTTTCTTT. This encodes CASSGLGGTEAFF.

The rearrangement joins TRBV7-6 to TRBJ1-3; perhaps TRBD1 as D (5 bases). Per germline, CDR1 SGHVS and CDR2 FNYEAQ. V gave up 8 bases and J gave up 2 bases, with 13 bases separating them. The CDR3 has 14 amino acids. For the CDR3, the DNA is TGTGCCAGCGGGGTCGGGGGGGCTGGAAACACCATATATTTT. This codes for CASGVGGAGNTIYF.

The genes are TRBV7-9 and TRBJ2-5; 10 bases are a match to TRBD2. The length of the CDR3 is 17 residues. The junction had 9 bases not matched to a gene; V was cut back by 5 bases and J by 0 bases. CDR1 and CDR2 from the germline V gene are SEHNR and FQNEAQ (reference sequence). In DNA, the CDR3 is TGTGCCAGCAGCCTCAGTCAACTAGCGGGGTACCAAGAGACCCAGTACTTC. This codes for CASSLSQLAGYQETQYF. Complete variable domain (other parts from reference TRBV7-9 and TRBJ2-5): DTGVSQNPRHKITKRGQNVTFRCDPISEHNRLYWYRQTLGQGPEFLTYFQNEAQLEKSRLLSDRFSAERPKGSFSTLEIQRTEQGDSAMYLCASSLSQLAGYQETQYFGPGTRLLVL.

This chain connects TRBV7-9 to TRBJ1-2, with a tentative D call TRBD1 (6 bases). CDR3 length: 14 amino acids. Trimming shortened V by 5 bases and J by 3 bases, and 13 bases separated the two germline ends. The germline V gene encodes CDR1 SEHNR and CDR2 FQNEAQ (reference sequence). The CDR3: CASSRRTDYYGYTF. In DNA, the CDR3 is TGTGCCAGCAGCCGGAGGACAGATTACTATGGCTACACCTTC.

The chain couples TRBV7-9 to TRBJ2-2; D might be TRBD1 (5 bases). The CDR3 has 16 amino acids. Per germline, CDR1 SEHNR and CDR2 FQNEAQ (reference sequence). V lost 6 bases, J lost 2 bases, and 16 bases lay in between. CDR3 protein: CASRPGRGLNTGELFF. Written as DNA, the CDR3 is TGTGCCAGCAGGCCGGGTAGGGGCCTAAACACCGGGGAGCTGTTTTTT.

There are a few counts of this clone. The same CDR3 is also encoded by other DNA sequences in this sample. This chain joins TRBV30 and TRBJ1-1; D unresolved. Trimming removed 0 bases from V and 3 bases from J, with 5 bases in between. The CDR3 length is 12 residues. CDR1 is GTSNPN, CDR2 SVGIG, per germline (reference sequence). CDR3 in amino acids: CAWSVRDTEAFF. The CDR3 coding sequence is TGTGCCTGGAGTGTCCGTGACACTGAAGCTTTCTTT.

The genes are TRBV11-3 and TRBJ2-2; 12 bases are shared with TRBD1. The CDR3 length is 16 residues. V shed 3 bases, J shed 5 bases, and the junction held 4 bases outside the gene matches. Per germline, CDR1 SGHNT and CDR2 YENEEA. The CDR3 spells CASSFGTGGFTGELFF. The CDR3 coding sequence is TGTGCCAGCAGCTTTGGGACAGGGGGCTTTACCGGGGAGCTGTTTTTT.

The V gene is TRBV5-8, the J gene TRBJ2-7; TRBD1 might be the D (6 bases). Germline V gives CDR1 SGHTS, CDR2 YDEGEE. The CDR3 has 13 amino acids. V lost 3 bases to trimming and J lost 1 base, with 8 bases between them. The CDR3 spells CASSSDRSYEQYF. The CDR3 DNA is TGTGCCAGCAGCTCCGACAGGTCCTACGAGCAGTACTTC.

The V call is TRBV7-9, the J call TRBJ2-1, with D unclear. Germline CDR1 SEHNR, CDR2 FQNEAQ (reference sequence). The length of the CDR3 is 15 residues. V was pared by 1 base and J by 2 bases, with 9 bases between. This chain's CDR3 is CASSLVGGPYNEQFF. The DNA for the CDR3 is TGTGCCAGCAGCTTAGTCGGCGGCCCCTACAATGAGCAGTTCTTC.

For the CDR3, the DNA is TGTGCCAGCAGTCCCCGACAGGGTCAGGGCACTGAAGCTTTCTTT. This encodes CASSPRQGQGTEAFF. The rearrangement joins TRBV6-5 to TRBJ1-1, with TRBD1 matching 7 bases. Per the germline V gene, CDR1 is MNHEY and CDR2 is SVGAGI. The trim removed 5 bases at V and 4 bases at J, leaving 10 bases unmatched. The CDR3 is 15 residues long.

This clone was counted a single time. The chain joins TRBV10-3 to TRBJ1-1; D is perhaps TRBD1 (5 bases). This CDR3 is 13 amino acids long. In germline, CDR1 is ENHRY, CDR2 SYGVKD. V shed 7 bases and J shed 1 base, with 10 bases lying between them. The CDR3 sequence is CAITRQTNTEAFF. The CDR3 DNA is TGTGCCATCACCAGACAGACGAACACTGAAGCTTTCTTT.

This clone was seen more than once but under ten times. V gene TRBV28 combines with J gene TRBJ1-1, with a possible D match to TRBD1 (6 bases). V shed 6 bases and J shed 2 bases, with 13 bases lying between them. Germline CDR1 reads MDHEN; CDR2 reads SYDVKM. CDR3 length: 14 amino acids. CDR3 in DNA: TGTGCCAGCAGAGGGACAATAGGAAACACTGAAGCTTTCTTT. This translates into CASRGTIGNTEAFF.

The rearrangement uses TRBV18 and TRBJ2-1, with 10 nucleotides matching TRBD2. Germline values: CDR1 KGHSH, CDR2 LQKENI. Trimming took 5 bases from V and 9 from J; bases not matched to a gene: 16. This CDR3 spans 17 amino acids. The CDR3 protein is CASSSAPIAGGIGEQFF. For the CDR3, the DNA is TGTGCCAGCTCATCCGCCCCAATAGCGGGGGGTATAGGTGAGCAGTTCTTC. Looking up the rest from reference TRBV18 and TRBJ2-1 gives the full variable domain: NAGVMQNPRHLVRRRGQEARLRCSPMKGHSHVYWYRQLPEEGLKFMVYLQKENIIDESGMPKERFSAEFPKEGPSILRIQQVVRGDSAAYFCASSSAPIAGGIGEQFFGPGTRLTVL.

This clone was counted between two and nine times. V and J are TRBV7-9 and TRBJ1-1; possibly TRBD1 for D (5 bases). This CDR3 has 13 residues. V shed 10 bases and J shed 3 bases, with 15 bases lying between them. CDR1 is SEHNR, CDR2 FQNEAQ, per germline (reference sequence). The CDR3 DNA sequence: TGTGCCATCCCTGGCAGGGTCGACACTGAAGCTTTCTTT. This translates into CAIPGRVDTEAFF.

This chain connects TRBV10-3 to TRBJ2-4; 7 nucleotides align to TRBD1. The germline CDR1 and CDR2 sequences are ENHRY and SYGVKD. The CDR3 extends over 15 amino acids. J gave up 7 bases and V 10 bases, and 16 bases lay outside the gene matches. CDR3 bases: TGTGCCACCTGGGACAGCCCAGGTATTGGGAACATTCAGTACTTC. Translating it yields CATWDSPGIGNIQYF.

The J gene is TRBJ2-2, the V gene TRBV11-2, with 7 nucleotides matching TRBD1. The length of the CDR3 is 15 residues. V was pared by 5 bases and J by 3 bases, with 6 bases of the junction left unmatched. Germline-derived CDR1 and CDR2 are SGHAT and FQNNGV. Written as DNA, the CDR3 is TGTGCCAGCAGCATAGGGACAGCGTACACCGGGGAGCTGTTTTTT. As protein: CASSIGTAYTGELFF.

This chain connects TRBV5-6 to TRBJ2-3, with TRBD1 matching 9 bases. Looked up from germline, CDR1 is SGHDT and CDR2 is YYEEEE. The CDR3 consists of 16 residues. The V segment lost 3 bases and the J segment 0 bases; nucleotides outside the gene matches: 5. The CDR3 loop is CASSSAGTGSTDTQYF. CDR3 sequence (DNA): TGTGCCAGCAGCTCGGCCGGGACAGGGAGCACAGATACGCAGTATTTT.

The V call is TRBV28, the J call TRBJ1-1; tentative D call: TRBD1 (6 bases). The CDR3 is made up of 13 amino acids. Germline CDR1 MDHEN, CDR2 SYDVKM. V lost 7 bases, J lost 7 bases, and 16 bases lay in between. The chain's CDR3 is CASIRGGQYEAFF. CDR3 coding DNA: TGTGCCAGCATTAGGGGGGGGCAGTATGAAGCTTTCTTT.

This clone has a count of ten or more. The V and J genes are TRBV4-2 and TRBJ2-3; 9 nucleotides match TRBD1. The CDR3 has 14 residues. Germline-derived CDR1 and CDR2 are LGHNA and YNFKEQ. V was clipped by 4 bases and J by 1 base; unmatched bases: 0. CDR3 DNA: TGTGCCAGCAGCCGGACAGGGGGCACAGATACGCAGTATTTT. This encodes CASSRTGGTDTQYF.

This clone was observed a few times. Other DNA sequences in the same sample also yield this CDR3. CDR3 amino acids: CASSPRDRGSNTEAFF. In nucleotides, the CDR3 is TGTGCCAGCTCGCCCAGGGACAGGGGTTCGAACACTGAAGCTTTCTTT. The chain joins TRBV18 to TRBJ1-1; the match to TRBD1 covers 10 bases. V lost 6 bases to trimming and J lost 1 base; unmatched junction nucleotides: 8. Germline V gives CDR1 KGHSH, CDR2 LQKENI. CDR3 size: 16 residues.

V and J are TRBV6-5 and TRBJ1-3; TRBD1 agrees at 12 bases. Looked up from germline, CDR1 is MNHEY and CDR2 is SVGAGI. The CDR3 consists of 15 residues. V lost 11 bases to trimming and J lost 3 bases; unmatched junction nucleotides: 8. The CDR3 DNA follows: TGTGCCGGGGGACAGGGGGCCTCTTTTGGAAACACCATATATTTT. It yields the protein CAGGQGASFGNTIYF.

This clone has only a few counts. The chain recombines TRBV30 with TRBJ2-1, with D perhaps TRBD1 (6 bases). Germline V gives CDR1 GTSNPN, CDR2 SVGIG (reference sequence). The length of the CDR3 is 14 residues. The ends were cut back, 2 bases at V and 3 bases at J, with 11 bases in the middle. The CDR3, as DNA: TGTGCCTGGAGTTGGGACATGGGCTACAATGAGCAGTTCTTC. Protein: CAWSWDMGYNEQFF.

As DNA, the CDR3 is TGTGCCAGCAGCTTAGGACAGCACACCGGGGAGCTGTTTTTT. Protein sequence: CASSLGQHTGELFF. The genes are TRBV11-3 and TRBJ2-2; possibly TRBD1 for D (5 bases). The length of the CDR3 is 14 residues. Trimming removed 1 base at V and 3 bases at J, with 6 bases between. Germline loops: CDR1 SGHNT, CDR2 YENEEA.

The V and J genes are TRBV2 and TRBJ1-2, with a weak D call TRBD1 (6 bases). The germline V gene encodes CDR1 SNHLY and CDR2 FYNNEI. V lost 7 bases and J lost 3, with 18 bases in between. The CDR3 covers 15 residues. CDR3 residues: CASNSLLQGHYGYTF. The DNA of the CDR3 is TGTGCCAGCAATTCCCTCCTTCAGGGGCACTATGGCTACACCTTC.

This clone was recorded a few times. J is TRBJ1-5 and V is TRBV6-4; D is uncertain. Trimming took 0 bases from V and 6 from J, leaving 12 bases between them. Germline V gene data show CDR1 as MRHNA and CDR2 as SNTAGT. This CDR3 region has 15 residues. The DNA of the CDR3 is TGTGCCAGCAGTGACTCGGCGGAGGGTGGTCAGCCCCAGCATTTT. This gives the protein CASSDSAEGGQPQHF.